Below are 10 T cell receptor beta chains sequenced from a single sample in a study of OX40 agonist ivuxolimab in advanced cancers. The assay was immunoSEQ multiplex PCR, and TCRdb's table has in-frame clones only and misses some. The sample holds several thousand clones, about 88% seen once. Source: CD4+ or CD8+ T cells sorted from blood, taken in a trial of the OX40 agonist ivuxolimab. Receptor source: an adult with an advanced solid tumor such as melanoma, head and neck, liver or kidney cancer.

This chain connects TRBV7-9 to TRBJ2-7; 9 bases are a match to TRBD2. The CDR3 sequence is 13 residues long. Germline V lookup: CDR1 SEHNR, CDR2 FQNEAQ (reference sequence). The J segment lost 1 base and the V segment lost 11 bases, leaving 6 bases of the junction unmatched. The DNA for the CDR3 is TGTGCCGGATTGACTAGCGGTTCCTACGAGCAGTACTTC. Its translation is CAGLTSGSYEQYF.

V is TRBV28 and J is TRBJ2-1; D may be TRBD1 or TRBD2 (7 bases each). Germline CDR1 reads MDHEN; CDR2 reads SYDVKM. V was trimmed by 3 bases and J by 2 bases, leaving 23 bases between them. CDR3 length: 19 amino acids. Here the CDR3 DNA reads TGTGCCAGCAGTTTCCCCAGGGGGGGAGCGGGTCGTACCTACAATGAGCAGTTCTTC. It yields the protein CASSFPRGGAGRTYNEQFF.

The genes are TRBV30 and TRBJ1-6; D unresolved. V lost 4 bases to trimming and J lost 0 bases, with 7 bases between them. Germline values: CDR1 GTSNPN, CDR2 SVGIG (reference sequence). CDR3 length: 14 residues. The CDR3 nucleotides are TGTGCCTGGACAGGAGGCTCCTATAATTCACCCCTCCACTTT. Amino acids: CAWTGGSYNSPLHF.

V is TRBV10-2 and J is TRBJ1-6; TRBD1 might be the D (6 bases). Per the germline V gene, CDR1 is WSHSY and CDR2 is SAAADI. V lost 6 bases, J lost 10 bases, and 16 bases lay in between. This CDR3 region has 14 residues. DNA for the CDR3: TGCGCCAGCAGGGAGGGGGGGGAATTATCACCCCTCCACTTT. Translated: CASREGGELSPLHF.

V usage is TRBV5-8 and J usage is TRBJ2-7; D is uncertain. The CDR3 length is 13 residues. Trimming cost V 1 base and J 3 bases, with 8 bases left between them. Germline CDR1 reads SGHTS; CDR2 reads YDEGEE. The CDR3 coding sequence is TGTGCCAGCAGCTTGCACGGTATCTACGAGCAGTACTTC. Its translation: CASSLHGIYEQYF.

The chain employs TRBV4-3 and TRBJ2-2, with 8 positions matching TRBD2. The length of the CDR3 is 16 residues. Per germline, CDR1 LGHNA and CDR2 YSLEER. Unmatched junction bases numbered 9, after V lost 2 bases and J lost 7 bases. The CDR3 protein is CASSQPGLVHFGELFF. CDR3 sequence (DNA): TGCGCCAGCAGCCAACCGGGACTAGTACACTTCGGGGAGCTGTTTTTT.

This clone was observed once. The gene calls are TRBV7-8 and TRBJ1-1; D remains ambiguous. CDR1 is SGHVS, CDR2 FQNEAQ, per germline. Trimming shortened V by 1 base and J by 1 base, and 10 bases separated the two germline ends. CDR3 length: 15 amino acids. The CDR3 coding sequence is TGTGCCAGCAGCTTAGATCTGGGAACGAACACTGAAGCTTTCTTT. Protein product: CASSLDLGTNTEAFF.

V usage is TRBV30 and J usage is TRBJ2-7, with TRBD1 matching over 11 bases. Per the germline V gene, CDR1 is GTSNPN and CDR2 is SVGIG (reference sequence). The CDR3 contains 15 residues. The ends lost 7 bases at V and 3 bases at J; junction bases unmatched: 11. The CDR3 DNA sequence: TGTGCCTCAAGATTACGGACAGGGGGCAACTACGAGCAGTACTTC. Its protein product is CASRLRTGGNYEQYF.

This chain connects TRBV2 to TRBJ1-1; D remains ambiguous. The CDR3 extends over 11 amino acids. Germline V CDR1 and CDR2: SNHLY, FYNNEI. The V end lost 7 bases, the J end lost 4 bases, and 7 bases lay between the germline ends. The CDR3 is CASNGGTEAFF. The CDR3 DNA sequence: TGTGCCAGCAACGGAGGCACTGAAGCTTTCTTT.

V is TRBV7-3 and J is TRBJ2-3; D might be TRBD2 (6 bases). The CDR3 runs 15 residues. Trimming took off 5 bases at V and 0 bases at J, with 12 bases between the two ends. Germline values: CDR1 SGHTA, CDR2 FQGTGA. The CDR3 reads CASSPPGLSTDTQYF. Here the CDR3 DNA reads TGTGCCAGCAGCCCCCCGGGACTGAGCACAGATACGCAGTATTTT.